Each of the 29 T cell receptor beta chains below was sequenced from the same sample in a study of technical replicates of blood from several donors. The table came from immunoSEQ multiplex PCR; TCRdb's copy has only in-frame clones and leaves some out. The table includes 50,000 to 55,000 clones, about 86% detected once. The sample comprised PBMCs. The receptors originated from a human donor in good health. Some clones in this sample may be carry-over from other donors' samples.

The J gene is TRBJ2-2, the V gene TRBV7-9; 7 bases match TRBD1. This CDR3 comprises 13 residues. Germline CDR1 SEHNR, CDR2 FQNEAQ (reference sequence). Trimming removed 5 bases from V and 4 bases from J; junction bases left unmatched: 1. The CDR3 DNA follows: TGTGCCAGCAGCCCAGGGGGCACCGGGGAGCTGTTTTTT. It specifies CASSPGGTGELFF.

V is TRBV7-9 and J is TRBJ2-5, with a weak D call TRBD1 (6 bases). The germline gives CDR1 SEHNR, CDR2 FQNEAQ (reference sequence). V gave up 2 bases and J gave up 5 bases, with 9 bases separating them. The CDR3 totals 13 residues. The CDR3 loop is CASSLSQGETQYF. CDR3 sequence (DNA): TGTGCCAGCAGCTTATCCCAGGGGGAGACCCAGTACTTC.

This clone was seen just once. V usage is TRBV6-1 and J usage is TRBJ2-7, with D tentatively TRBD2 (5 bases). Trimming pared 6 bases from V and 4 bases from J, leaving 13 bases between. The CDR3 has 13 residues. Germline CDR1 MNHNS, CDR2 SASEGT. The CDR3 sequence: CASSPPGSYEQYF. For the CDR3, the DNA is TGTGCCAGCAGCCCACCGGGGAGTTACGAGCAGTACTTC.

The chain has TRBV7-9 and TRBJ2-2; 11 nucleotides align to TRBD2. The CDR3 sequence is 16 residues long. The junction had 2 bases not matched to a gene; V was cut back by 4 bases and J by 1 base. The V gene's germline CDR1 is SEHNR and CDR2 FQNEAQ (reference sequence). CDR3 in amino acids: CASSSTSGRNTGELFF. The CDR3 DNA is TGTGCCAGCAGCTCCACTAGCGGGAGGAACACCGGGGAGCTGTTTTTT.

The rearrangement uses TRBV2 and TRBJ2-1; 8 nucleotides align to TRBD2. Per germline, CDR1 SNHLY and CDR2 FYNNEI. CDR3 length equals 15 residues. Trimming cost V 6 bases and J 2 bases; bases outside gene matches: 6. CDR3 sequence (DNA): TGTGCCAGCAGGCCTACTAGCGGACCCTACAATGAGCAGTTCTTC. Translating it yields CASRPTSGPYNEQFF. The full variable domain, its missing parts supplied by reference TRBV2 and TRBJ2-1, is EPEVTQTPSHQVTQMGQEVILRCVPISNHLYFYWYRQILGQKVEFLVSFYNNEISEKSEIFDDQFSVERPDGSNFTLKIRSTKLEDSAMYFCASRPTSGPYNEQFFGPGTRLTVL.

This rearrangement joins TRBV7-9 to TRBJ2-7; possible D gene TRBD2, 6 bases. The CDR3 runs 13 residues. The V gene's germline CDR1 is SEHNR and CDR2 FQNEAQ (reference sequence). Trimming shortened V by 4 bases and J by 7 bases, and 14 bases separated the two germline ends. Here the CDR3 DNA reads TGTGCCAGCAGCTCATACGGGGGTTGGGAGCAGTACTTC. Protein product: CASSSYGGWEQYF.

This rearrangement joins TRBV2 to TRBJ2-2; perhaps TRBD2 as D (5 bases). Per the germline V gene, CDR1 is SNHLY and CDR2 is FYNNEI. This CDR3 is built from 16 residues. V was cut by 5 bases and J by 7 bases, with 20 bases left in between. CDR3 DNA sequence: TGTGCCAGCAGTTACCTCTCTGGGGAGTTCAACGGGGAGCTGTTTTTT. Amino acid sequence: CASSYLSGEFNGELFF.

The V gene is TRBV11-2, the J gene TRBJ1-6; D perhaps matches TRBD1 (6 bases). Per the germline V gene, CDR1 is SGHAT and CDR2 is FQNNGV. The CDR3 has 13 amino acids. Trimming shortened V by 6 bases and J by 7 bases, and 10 bases separated the two germline ends. Here the CDR3 reads CASSGQPNSPLHF. The CDR3, as DNA: TGTGCCAGCAGTGGACAGCCAAATTCACCCCTCCACTTT.

The genes are TRBV11-2 and TRBJ2-3, with 9 nucleotides matching TRBD2. The germline V gene has CDR1 SGHAT and CDR2 FQNNGV. V lost 5 bases, J lost 3 bases, and 6 bases stayed unmatched. The CDR3 covers 15 residues. The DNA for the CDR3 is TGTGCCAGCAGCCCCGGGACTAGCCTGACAGATACGCAGTATTTT. It encodes CASSPGTSLTDTQYF.

The rearrangement joins TRBV4-3 to TRBJ2-7; weak D call: TRBD1 (6 bases). CDR3 size: 16 residues. Germline CDR1 is LGHNA and CDR2 is YSLEER. Trimming removed 2 bases at V and 3 bases at J, with 17 bases between. The CDR3 region is CASSQNEGVSVYEQYF. For the CDR3, the DNA is TGCGCCAGCAGCCAAAACGAGGGGGTTTCCGTCTACGAGCAGTACTTC.

The chain has TRBV4-3 and TRBJ2-1; D is ambiguous. The CDR3 covers 15 residues. Trimming shortened V by 0 bases and J by 5 bases, and 11 bases separated the two germline ends. CDR1 and CDR2 from the germline V gene are LGHNA and YSLEER. CDR3 loop: CASSQDSLVDNEQFF. In nucleotides, the CDR3 is TGCGCCAGCAGCCAAGACTCCCTAGTTGACAATGAGCAGTTCTTC.

The rearrangement joins TRBV2 to TRBJ2-2; 10 nucleotides agree with TRBD2. Per the germline V gene, CDR1 is SNHLY and CDR2 is FYNNEI. This CDR3 spans 16 amino acids. The trim removed 7 bases at V and 0 bases at J, leaving 5 bases unmatched. This CDR3 reads CASKRTSGTNTGELFF. CDR3 DNA: TGTGCCAGCAAAAGGACTAGCGGAACGAACACCGGGGAGCTGTTTTTT.

This chain links TRBV4-1 with TRBJ2-7; tentatively, D is TRBD2 (6 bases). Germline values: CDR1 MGHRA, CDR2 YSYEKL. Trimming pared 0 bases from V and 3 bases from J, leaving 9 bases between. CDR3 size: 14 residues. CDR3 DNA sequence: TGCGCCAGCAGCCAAGACGCGGGATTCTACGAGCAGTACTTC. Protein: CASSQDAGFYEQYF.

The chain uses TRBV2 and TRBJ2-2, with 7 bases matching TRBD2. Germline CDR1 and CDR2: SNHLY and FYNNEI. Germline trimming cut 6 bases from V and 1 base from J; bases unmatched to any gene: 5. There are 15 residues in the CDR3. The chain's CDR3 is CASRGAGRNTGELFF. CDR3 DNA: TGTGCCAGCAGGGGAGCGGGGCGGAACACCGGGGAGCTGTTTTTT.

V and J are TRBV6-5 and TRBJ1-1; possible D gene TRBD1, 5 bases. The CDR3 sequence is 15 residues long. Germline assignment: CDR1 MNHEY and CDR2 SVGAGI. The ends were cut back, 0 bases at V and 1 base at J, with 9 bases in the middle. CDR3 nucleotide sequence: TGTGCCAGCAGTTACTCGGACACCGGGAACACTGAAGCTTTCTTT. Translation gives CASSYSDTGNTEAFF.

The J gene is TRBJ2-7, the V gene TRBV13; 11 bases fit TRBD1. V gave up 5 bases and J gave up 3 bases; unmatched junction bases: 6. CDR1 and CDR2 from the germline V gene are PRHDT and FYEKMQ (reference sequence). CDR3 length equals 15 residues. The CDR3 protein is CASSRTGTGGYEQYF. The CDR3 DNA sequence: TGTGCCAGCAGCCGTACCGGGACAGGGGGCTACGAGCAGTACTTC.

This chain uses TRBV2 with TRBJ1-1; D is undetermined. Germline assignment: CDR1 SNHLY and CDR2 FYNNEI. The CDR3 consists of 12 residues. V lost 6 bases and J 1 base, leaving 6 bases between the germline ends. The CDR3 is CASRRENTEAFF. DNA for the CDR3: TGTGCCAGCAGGAGAGAGAACACTGAAGCTTTCTTT.

This chain uses TRBV13 with TRBJ2-5; a possible D gene is TRBD2 (6 bases). V was trimmed by 6 bases and J by 1 base, leaving 12 bases between them. The CDR3 is 14 residues long. The germline V gene has CDR1 PRHDT and CDR2 FYEKMQ (reference sequence). The CDR3 region has the DNA TGTGCCAGCAGTATAAAAGCGGGCCAAGAGACCCAGTACTTC. It yields the protein CASSIKAGQETQYF.

Only one count was recorded for this clone. The chain is built from TRBV11-1 and TRBJ2-2; D remains ambiguous. CDR3 length: 15 amino acids. V shed 1 base and J shed 2 bases, with 8 bases lying between them. The germline V gene has CDR1 SGHAT and CDR2 FQDESV (reference sequence). CDR3 in amino acids: CASSLESDNTGELFF. The CDR3 DNA reads as TGTGCCAGCAGCTTAGAGTCAGATAACACCGGGGAGCTGTTTTTT.

The CDR3 is CASSSGLAGFDEQYF. The CDR3 nucleotides read TGTGCCAGCAGCTCAGGACTAGCGGGGTTTGACGAGCAGTACTTC. V and J are TRBV11-2 and TRBJ2-7; TRBD2 agrees at 12 bases. This CDR3 is 15 amino acids long. J was trimmed by 5 bases and V by 4 bases; bases with no gene match: 6. CDR1 and CDR2 (germline): SGHAT, FQNNGV.

The chain employs TRBV1 and TRBJ2-4; no check of the table's D call, TRBD1, against the DNA was made. TRBV1 counts as a pseudogene. This CDR3 is 18 amino acids long. Here the CDR3 reads CTSSQDSVYWSAKNIQYF. The CDR3 DNA is TGCACCAGCAGCCAAGATTCAGTGTATTGGTCAGCCAAAAACATTCAGTACTTC.

The chain has TRBV5-1 and TRBJ1-2; the D gene is possibly TRBD1 (6 bases). The length of the CDR3 is 12 residues. V lost 0 bases to trimming and J lost 8 bases, with 8 bases between them. Germline assignment: CDR1 SGHRS and CDR2 YFSETQ. The chain's CDR3 is CASSLAGTGYTF. The CDR3 bases are TGCGCCAGCAGCTTGGCCGGGACAGGCTACACCTTC.

The chain is built from TRBV7-9 and TRBJ2-7; the match to TRBD2 covers 9 bases. The CDR3 has 16 residues. CDR1 and CDR2 (germline): SEHNR, FQNEAQ (reference sequence). V was clipped by 0 bases and J by 1 base; unmatched bases: 4. CDR3 sequence reads: CASSLAGSGGSYEQYF. The DNA for the CDR3 is TGTGCCAGCAGCTTAGCCGGTAGCGGGGGTTCCTACGAGCAGTACTTC.

The V and J genes are TRBV12-5 and TRBJ1-5; D gene unclear. V was pared by 2 bases and J by 0 bases, with 11 bases between. CDR3 length equals 16 residues. CDR1 and CDR2 from the germline V gene are LGHNT and FRNRAP. The CDR3 is CASGLYAGSSNQPQHF. The CDR3 nucleotides read TGTGCTAGTGGTTTGTATGCTGGGAGTAGCAATCAGCCCCAGCATTTT.

The genes are TRBV2 and TRBJ2-7; unclear D gene. Trimming cost V 1 base and J 1 base, with 8 bases left between them. CDR3 length: 14 amino acids. Germline CDR1 reads SNHLY; CDR2 reads FYNNEI. For the CDR3, the DNA is TGTGCCAGCAGTGAAGGCGGTCTTTCCTACGAGCAGTACTTC. It is translated as CASSEGGLSYEQYF. The full variable domain, rest sourced from reference TRBV2 and TRBJ2-7, is EPEVTQTPSHQVTQMGQEVILRCVPISNHLYFYWYRQILGQKVEFLVSFYNNEISEKSEIFDDQFSVERPDGSNFTLKIRSTKLEDSAMYFCASSEGGLSYEQYFGPGTRLTVT.

V is TRBV30 and J is TRBJ2-5; D may be TRBD1 (5 bases). Germline CDR1 GTSNPN, CDR2 SVGIG (reference sequence). V was pared by 4 bases and J by 4 bases, with 19 bases between. CDR3 length: 15 amino acids. The DNA of the CDR3 is TGTGCCTGGACCCCGGCCAGGCAGGGTGGAGAGACCCAGTACTTC. Its translation: CAWTPARQGGETQYF.

V is TRBV5-4 and J is TRBJ2-7, with 8 bases aligning to TRBD2. Germline V gene sequence: CDR1 SGHNT, CDR2 YYREEE (reference sequence). The junction had 5 bases not matched to a gene; V was cut back by 2 bases and J by 4 bases. The CDR3 loop spans 14 amino acids. CDR3: CASSLGGGNYEQYF. CDR3 DNA: TGTGCCAGCAGCTTAGGCGGGGGGAATTACGAGCAGTACTTC.

V is TRBV5-1 and J is TRBJ2-3, with 7 bases that match TRBD2. Losses at the gene ends were 1 base for V and 3 bases for J; bases not matched to a gene: 2. Germline V gene sequence: CDR1 SGHRS, CDR2 YFSETQ. CDR3 length: 14 amino acids. CDR3 DNA: TGCGCCAGCAGCTTGCCTAGCGGTACAGATACGCAGTATTTT. Its translation is CASSLPSGTDTQYF.

This clone was seen a few times. The chain carries TRBV5-1 and TRBJ1-4, with TRBD1 matching 7 bases. Germline V CDR1 and CDR2: SGHRS, YFSETQ. J was trimmed by 14 bases and V by 3 bases; bases with no gene match: 10. The CDR3 sequence is 13 residues long. The CDR3 loop is CASSSTTGFNLFF. The DNA for the CDR3 is TGCGCCAGCAGCTCCACGACAGGGTTCAATCTGTTTTTT.